This TCR beta chain is drawn from a study of cytomegalovirus exposure and HLA in healthy donors. In this sample, this clone turned up once. The antigen remains undetermined. CDR3 length equals 15 residues. Whole-study results and caveats: Association of some 18,000 TCR beta sequences with HLA alleles was found at 0.05 false discovery rate in a later analysis.

The PCR was carried out with 60 Vbeta primers and 13 Jbeta primers. Generated by immunoSEQ multiplex PCR, the TCRdb table keeps only in-frame clones and is missing some. Of 130,000 or so clones in the sample, more than 60% were seen once. The gene calls are TRBV21-1 and TRBJ2-1; TRBD2, the D gene given by the table, was not confirmed from the DNA. TRBV21-1 is recorded as a pseudogene. Sequencing was done on a sample of PBMCs. The receptor comes from a woman aged 40 to 55 in good health and CMV-seropositive. CDR3 nucleotides: TGTGCCAGCAGCGAGGGGACTAGCCTCGGGAATGAGCAGTTCTTC. Its translation: CASSEGTSLGNEQFF.